This passage covers 2 T cell receptor beta chains from one sample sequenced in a study of blood T cell dynamics during melanoma immunotherapy. Libraries were prepared by immunoSEQ multiplex PCR; TCRdb keeps only in-frame clonotypes and omits some of them. The sample yields over 20,000 clones, 85% to 90% seen once. This sample's time point: pre-treatment baseline. Sequenced here: blood, sampled from a patient treated with checkpoint blockade. Source of these receptors: a human donor with melanoma.

The rearrangement links TRBV6-1 to TRBJ1-5, with 8 bases aligning to TRBD1. V shed 6 bases, J shed 8 bases, and the junction held 9 bases outside the gene matches. CDR1 and CDR2 (germline): MNHNS, SASEGT. The CDR3 extends over 14 amino acids. CDR3: CASSPQGGGEPQHF. CDR3 in DNA: TGTGCCAGCAGCCCACAGGGGGGCGGAGAGCCCCAGCATTTT.

The V call is TRBV25-1, the J call TRBJ1-1; D is possibly TRBD1 (5 bases). This CDR3 has 13 amino acids. V shed 7 bases and J shed 5 bases, with 14 bases lying between them. Germline CDR1 is MGHDK and CDR2 is SYGVNS. CDR3 amino acids: CASTQGARTEAFF. The CDR3 DNA reads as TGTGCCAGCACCCAGGGTGCGAGGACTGAAGCTTTCTTT.